This TCR beta chain was captured in a study of blood T cells in healthy people across ages. Study observations and caveats: Strongly correlated with naive T cell percentage was TCR beta diversity.

The table lists this clonotype with a few counts. Its matching antigen is unknown. Germline V gene lookup returns CDR1 SQVTM and CDR2 ANQGSEA. The CDR3 consists of 11 residues. The second PCR ran about 6 to 11 cycles with a sample-barcoded 5' primer and J-beta primers. TCRdb itself ran the 5' RACE reads through MiXCR, one entry per CDR3 protein. The data hold roughly 1,800,000 distinct CDR3 sequences, with just under 50% observed a single time. This TCR came from a woman in her forties in good health. J is TRBJ2-1 and V is TRBV29-1; a possible D gene is TRBD2 (5 bases). The sequenced material came from blood. In DNA, the CDR3 is TGCAGTATCGAGGGCTACAATGAGCAGTTCTTC. It encodes CSIEGYNEQFF.